A single sample gave rise to the 20 T cell receptor beta chains below, sequenced in a study of cytomegalovirus exposure and HLA in healthy donors. A multiplex PCR was run with 60 Vbeta primers and 13 Jbeta primers. Data came from immunoSEQ multiplex PCR; TCRdb stores just in-frame clones and leaves some out. The table includes approximately 200,000 clones, approximately 79% detected once. What was sequenced was PBMCs. These receptors came from a man younger than 35 in good health and CMV-seronegative.

The chain recombines TRBV19 with TRBJ1-1; possible D gene TRBD1, 5 bases. The CDR3 contains 14 residues. Germline-derived CDR1 and CDR2 are LNHDA and SQIVND (reference sequence). Trimming cost V 8 bases and J 5 bases, with 18 bases left between them. The DNA for the CDR3 is TGTGCCAGTTCGACCATCGACCGGGGGACTGAAGCTTTCTTT. Protein: CASSTIDRGTEAFF.

The V and J genes are TRBV5-4 and TRBJ1-1, with no clear D. Germline CDR1 and CDR2: SGHNT and YYREEE (reference sequence). V lost 0 bases, J lost 4 bases, and 16 bases lay in between. The CDR3 totals 16 residues. The CDR3 bases are TGTGCCAGCAGCTTGGGCCACGTGGGCCCTGGCACTGAAGCTTTCTTT. It is translated as CASSLGHVGPGTEAFF.

The chain is built from TRBV13 and TRBJ2-7; D might be TRBD2 (6 bases). Germline V gene lookup returns CDR1 PRHDT and CDR2 FYEKMQ (reference sequence). The CDR3 totals 14 residues. Trimming left V 0 bases short and J 6 bases short, with 12 bases between. The CDR3 DNA reads TGTGCCAGCAGCTTAGGCAAACGGCGGGGCGAGCAGTACTTC. Translated, it gives CASSLGKRRGEQYF.

This chain connects TRBV2 to TRBJ1-4; 7 positions agree with TRBD1. CDR1 is SNHLY, CDR2 FYNNEI, per germline. The CDR3 runs 14 residues. V lost 5 bases, J lost 8 bases, and 8 bases stayed unmatched. This CDR3 reads CASSYDRVREKLFF. The CDR3 DNA follows: TGTGCCAGCAGTTACGACAGGGTTCGGGAAAAACTGTTTTTT. Full variable domain (rest looked up from reference TRBV2 and TRBJ1-4): EPEVTQTPSHQVTQMGQEVILRCVPISNHLYFYWYRQILGQKVEFLVSFYNNEISEKSEIFDDQFSVERPDGSNFTLKIRSTKLEDSAMYFCASSYDRVREKLFFGSGTQLSVL.

The gene calls are TRBV2 and TRBJ2-5, with 10 positions matching TRBD2. The ends lost 2 bases at V and 1 base at J; junction bases unmatched: 1. The CDR3 runs 15 residues. Per germline, CDR1 SNHLY and CDR2 FYNNEI. This chain's CDR3 is CASSEPSGGQETQYF. In nucleotides, the CDR3 is TGTGCCAGCAGTGAACCTAGCGGGGGCCAAGAGACCCAGTACTTC. The variable domain in full, with the rest retrieved from reference TRBV2 and TRBJ2-5, is EPEVTQTPSHQVTQMGQEVILRCVPISNHLYFYWYRQILGQKVEFLVSFYNNEISEKSEIFDDQFSVERPDGSNFTLKIRSTKLEDSAMYFCASSEPSGGQETQYFGPGTRLLVL.

This clone was seen just once. The V and J genes are TRBV9 and TRBJ2-1, with TRBD2 matching 7 bases. J lost 3 bases, V lost 3 bases, and 15 bases had no gene match. CDR3 length equals 18 residues. Germline V CDR1 and CDR2: SGDLS, YYNGEE. The CDR3 here is CASSARPRDYSHYNEQFF. CDR3 coding DNA: TGTGCCAGCAGCGCTCGCCCCCGGGACTACTCTCACTACAATGAGCAGTTCTTC.

The chain has TRBV27 and TRBJ2-7, with unresolved D. Germline V gives CDR1 MNHEY, CDR2 SMNVEV (reference sequence). V lost 4 bases to trimming and J lost 3 bases, with 7 bases between them. The CDR3 extends over 12 amino acids. This CDR3 reads CASSSPLYEQYF. CDR3 sequence (DNA): TGTGCCAGCAGTTCCCCCCTCTACGAGCAGTACTTC.

This clone occurred once. This chain connects TRBV7-2 to TRBJ2-5; TRBD2 matches 8 bases. V gave up 8 bases and J gave up 1 base; unmatched junction bases: 9. The CDR3 consists of 15 residues. Germline loops: CDR1 SGHTA, CDR2 FQGNSA. CDR3 bases: TGTGCCAGCGGTCAAGCGGGAGTCGTCCAAGAGACCCAGTACTTC. This sequence encodes CASGQAGVVQETQYF.

This clone has just one count. The chain recombines TRBV30 with TRBJ2-1, with 8 bases that match TRBD2. The CDR3 sequence is 16 residues long. V trimming: 7 bases; J trimming: 0 bases; junction bases outside the gene matches: 11. CDR1 is GTSNPN and CDR2 is SVGIG in the germline V gene (reference sequence). CDR3 nucleotides: TGTGCCTCTACGCTACCCGGGACTAGCTCCTACAATGAGCAGTTCTTC. It codes for CASTLPGTSSYNEQFF.

V usage is TRBV7-2 and J usage is TRBJ1-2; D gene ambiguous. Trimming stripped 1 base from V and 3 bases from J, with 12 bases between. Per germline, CDR1 SGHTA and CDR2 FQGNSA. The CDR3 length is 15 residues. CDR3 protein: CASSLELGEDYGYTF. CDR3 nucleotide sequence: TGTGCCAGCAGCTTAGAGCTGGGTGAGGACTATGGCTACACCTTC.

The chain links TRBV30 to TRBJ2-2; D not resolved. The CDR3 is 12 amino acids. V lost 0 bases and J 6 bases, leaving 5 bases between the germline ends. CDR1 is GTSNPN and CDR2 is SVGIG in the germline V gene (reference sequence). CDR3 protein: CAWSVQAGELFF. The CDR3 DNA is TGTGCCTGGAGTGTACAAGCCGGGGAGCTGTTTTTT. The complete variable domain, with remaining parts taken from reference TRBV30 and TRBJ2-2, reads SQTIHQWPATLVQPVGSPLSLECTVEGTSNPNLYWYRQAAGRGLQLLFYSVGIGQISSEVPQNLSASRPQDRQFILSSKKLLLSDSGFYLCAWSVQAGELFFGEGSRLTVL.

V usage is TRBV7-2 and J usage is TRBJ2-5; TRBD2 agrees at 13 bases. The germline V gene encodes CDR1 SGHTA and CDR2 FQGNSA. CDR3 length: 13 amino acids. V was pared by 10 bases and J by 5 bases, with 4 bases of the junction left unmatched. The CDR3 region is CATLAGGGETQYF. CDR3 in DNA: TGTGCCACACTAGCGGGAGGGGGCGAGACCCAGTACTTC. The variable domain in full, completed from reference TRBV7-2 and TRBJ2-5, reads GAGVSQSPSNKVTEKGKDVELRCDPISGHTALYWYRQSLGQGLEFLIYFQGNSAPDKSGLPSDRFSAERTGGSVSTLTIQRTQQEDSAVYLCATLAGGGETQYFGPGTRLLVL.

This sequence joins TRBV28 and TRBJ1-1, with D unclear. CDR1 is MDHEN and CDR2 is SYDVKM in the germline V gene. The CDR3 has 14 residues. Trimming removed 4 bases from V and 1 base from J, with 10 bases in between. Written as DNA, the CDR3 is TGTGCCAGCAGTTACGGGAGTAAGAACACTGAAGCTTTCTTT. This codes for CASSYGSKNTEAFF.

A single count supports this clone. The V gene is TRBV6-5, the J gene TRBJ1-1, with D unclear. This CDR3 has 13 residues. Germline V gene lookup returns CDR1 MNHEY and CDR2 SVGAGI. With 5 bases removed from V and 4 bases from J, the gap between germline ends came to 11 bases. The CDR3 bases are TGTGCCAGCAGTGGAGACCCGAGCACTGAAGCTTTCTTT. Protein sequence: CASSGDPSTEAFF.

This clone was observed once. The chain has TRBV30 and TRBJ2-5; no firm D call. The J call may be incorrect, as the DNA end agrees better with TRBJ2-7. CDR1 is GTSNPN, CDR2 SVGIG, per germline (reference sequence). The CDR3 has 13 amino acids. Here the CDR3 DNA reads TGTGCCTGGAGTGTGGTAAGAGGTTCCGAGCAGTACTTC. This codes for CAWSVVRGSEQYF.

The chain couples TRBV4-2 to TRBJ1-2, with TRBD1 matching over 8 bases. The trim removed 3 bases at V and 1 base at J, leaving 7 bases unmatched. Germline V lookup: CDR1 LGHNA, CDR2 YNFKEQ. CDR3 length: 16 amino acids. The CDR3 is CASSHPGTGNNYGYTF. The CDR3 DNA reads TGTGCCAGCAGCCATCCTGGGACAGGAAATAACTATGGCTACACCTTC.

The gene calls are TRBV6-5 and TRBJ2-1; TRBD2 matches 9 bases. CDR3 size: 16 residues. Germline trimming cut 3 bases from V and 7 bases from J; bases unmatched to any gene: 10. CDR1 and CDR2 (germline): MNHEY, SVGAGI. Written as DNA, the CDR3 is TGTGCCAGCAGTTATGTCGGGCGGGGGGGCGATAATGAGCAGTTCTTC. Amino acid sequence: CASSYVGRGGDNEQFF.

This clone occurred a few times. This CDR3 is also generated by other DNA sequences in the sample. CDR3 region: CASSLALWATEDSPLHF. The CDR3 nucleotides are TGTGCCAGCAGCTTAGCGCTGTGGGCTACGGAGGATTCACCCCTCCACTTT. This chain connects TRBV7-8 to TRBJ1-6; the D is unclear. This CDR3 has 17 amino acids. The ends were cut back, 0 bases at V and 8 bases at J, with 17 bases in the middle. Germline CDR1 SGHVS, CDR2 FQNEAQ.

The rearrangement joins TRBV6-5 to TRBJ1-2, with 8 positions matching TRBD1. CDR3 length equals 15 residues. V lost 6 bases to trimming and J lost 4 bases; unmatched junction nucleotides: 10. The germline V gene encodes CDR1 MNHEY and CDR2 SVGAGI. The CDR3 nucleotides are TGTGCCAGCAGACCCGGGACAGGCCTTTTCTATGGCTACACCTTC. Translation: CASRPGTGLFYGYTF.

The chain is built from TRBV6-5 and TRBJ2-1; 14 bases map to TRBD2. CDR1 is MNHEY and CDR2 is SVGAGI in the germline V gene. CDR3 length: 16 amino acids. V was clipped by 2 bases and J by 8 bases; unmatched bases: 5. In DNA, the CDR3 is TGTGCCAGCAGTTACCGCGGGACTAGCGGGGGAGATGAGCAGTTCTTC. This encodes CASSYRGTSGGDEQFF.